A single sample is the source of the 16 T cell receptor beta chains below, sequenced in a study of PD-1 blockade in classical Hodgkin lymphoma. Relapse after autologous stem cell transplantation occurred in every patient, and brentuximab vedotin exposure varied. Sequencing used immunoSEQ multiplex PCR; TCRdb keeps in-frame clones, though not all of them. This repertoire shows nearly 25,000 clones, roughly three quarters found once; its top ten account for approximately 3.4%. This sample comprised peripheral blood mononuclear cells (PBMCs), obtained at baseline. These TCRs come from a human donor with classical Hodgkin lymphoma.

The chain has TRBV19 and TRBJ2-1; 7 bases agree with TRBD1. The CDR3 is 15 residues long. V lost 6 bases and J lost 0; bases outside the gene matches: 5. Looked up from germline, CDR1 is LNHDA and CDR2 is SQIVND (reference sequence). This CDR3 reads CASSQTGTSYNEQFF. CDR3 coding DNA: TGTGCCAGTAGCCAGACAGGGACCTCCTACAATGAGCAGTTCTTC.

The chain carries TRBV20-1 and TRBJ2-7; D gene unclear. The germline CDR1 and CDR2 sequences are DFQATT and SNEGSKA (reference sequence). V lost 2 bases and J 3 bases, leaving 5 bases between the germline ends. CDR3 length equals 11 residues. The CDR3 reads CSARPGYEQYF. The CDR3 bases are TGCAGTGCTAGACCCGGCTACGAGCAGTACTTC.

This chain joins TRBV19 and TRBJ2-7; D gene uncertain. The CDR3 contains 13 residues. V was cut by 3 bases and J by 4 bases, with 10 bases left in between. CDR1 LNHDA and CDR2 SQIVND come from the germline V gene (reference sequence). The CDR3 is CASSINGDYEQYF. The CDR3 DNA follows: TGTGCCAGTAGTATTAATGGGGATTACGAGCAGTACTTC.

This rearrangement joins TRBV2 to TRBJ2-5; the D is unclear. This CDR3 contains 11 residues. The germline V gene has CDR1 SNHLY and CDR2 FYNNEI. Trimming removed 6 bases from V and 2 bases from J, with 4 bases in between. CDR3 bases: TGTGCCAGCAGCAGACAAGAGACCCAGTACTTC. Its translation: CASSRQETQYF.

About this clone: One end of the junction is discordant with germline, which a read error may explain. Different DNA sequences within this sample yield the same CDR3. The rearrangement uses TRBV7-9 and TRBJ2-2; TRBD1 or TRBD2 may be the D gene (5 bases each). CDR1 and CDR2 (germline): SEHNR, FQNEAQ (reference sequence). The CDR3 is made up of 15 amino acids. This chain's CDR3 is CASSLVGVPTGELFF. As DNA, the CDR3 is TGTGCCAGCAGCTTAGTGGGGGTTCCCACCGGGGAGTTGTTTTTT.

The chain recombines TRBV19 with TRBJ2-7; TRBD1 matches 8 bases. Germline V CDR1 and CDR2: LNHDA, SQIVND (reference sequence). The V segment lost 2 bases and the J segment 5 bases; nucleotides outside the gene matches: 5. CDR3 length: 14 residues. The CDR3 spells CASSIQGAAHEQYF. CDR3 nucleotides: TGTGCCAGTAGTATACAGGGGGCCGCCCACGAGCAGTACTTC. Using reference TRBV19 and TRBJ2-7 for the parts outside the CDR3, the full variable domain is DGGITQSPKYLFRKEGQNVTLSCEQNLNHDAMYWYRQDPGQGLRLIYYSQIVNDFQKGDIAEGYSVSREKKESFPLTVTSAQKNPTAFYLCASSIQGAAHEQYFGPGTRLTVT.

This rearrangement joins TRBV2 to TRBJ2-7; D is uncertain. This CDR3 is built from 14 residues. The V and J ends lost 2 bases and 2 bases respectively, with 10 bases between them. Germline CDR1 reads SNHLY; CDR2 reads FYNNEI. The CDR3 DNA sequence: TGTGCCAGCAGTGAATTTCGACAAACCTACGAGCAGTACTTC. This sequence encodes CASSEFRQTYEQYF.

V gene TRBV7-2 combines with J gene TRBJ1-2; possibly TRBD1 for D (6 bases). The V gene lost 5 bases and the J gene lost 11 bases, with 15 bases spanning the gap. Germline V gives CDR1 SGHTA, CDR2 FQGNSA. CDR3 length: 12 amino acids. CDR3 loop: CASSLGDRKYTF. DNA of the CDR3: TGTGCCAGCAGCCTCGGTGACAGGAAGTACACCTTC.

This chain links TRBV19 with TRBJ2-1; possibly TRBD1 or TRBD2 for D (5 bases each). The CDR3 length is 18 residues. In germline, CDR1 is LNHDA, CDR2 SQIVND (reference sequence). Trimming took 7 bases from V and 2 from J, leaving 24 bases between them. CDR3 DNA sequence: TGTGCCAGTAACCCCGGCGGTCCCTCCGGGGCGGCCTACAATGAGCAGTTCTTC. Translated: CASNPGGPSGAAYNEQFF. The variable domain in full, completed from reference TRBV19 and TRBJ2-1, reads DGGITQSPKYLFRKEGQNVTLSCEQNLNHDAMYWYRQDPGQGLRLIYYSQIVNDFQKGDIAEGYSVSREKKESFPLTVTSAQKNPTAFYLCASNPGGPSGAAYNEQFFGPGTRLTVL.

The CDR3 loop reads CASSTRLAIGVRGELFF. CDR3 bases: TGTGCCAGCAGCACTCGACTAGCCATAGGGGTTAGGGGGGAGCTGTTTTTT. The chain links TRBV7-2 to TRBJ2-2, with 7 bases matching TRBD2. The V segment lost 5 bases and the J segment 8 bases; nucleotides outside the gene matches: 17. The CDR3 spans 17 residues. Germline V gene data show CDR1 as SGHTA and CDR2 as FQGNSA.

The chain couples TRBV19 to TRBJ2-2; D call uncertain. The CDR3 has 14 residues. V shed 5 bases and J shed 4 bases, with 11 bases lying between them. CDR1 is LNHDA, CDR2 SQIVND, per germline (reference sequence). The DNA of the CDR3 is TGTGCCAGTAGTCCAGAGCCTGGCACCGGGGAGCTGTTTTTT. It specifies CASSPEPGTGELFF.

This chain links TRBV14 with TRBJ2-7; weak D call: TRBD2 (6 bases). Trimming cost V 4 bases and J 0 bases, with 13 bases left between them. CDR1 and CDR2 (germline): SGHDN, FVKESK. This CDR3 contains 15 residues. CDR3 nucleotides: TGTGCCAGCAGCCCGACCTTGACTAGCTCCTACGAGCAGTACTTC. This gives the protein CASSPTLTSSYEQYF.

The rearrangement uses TRBV7-2 and TRBJ1-5, with D unclear. V lost 2 bases and J lost 1, with 12 bases in between. This CDR3 has 16 amino acids. Germline assignment: CDR1 SGHTA and CDR2 FQGNSA. CDR3 DNA sequence: TGTGCCAGCAGCTTAAACGGGCCGCGGAGCAATCAGCCCCAGCATTTT. Amino acid sequence: CASSLNGPRSNQPQHF.

The rearrangement links TRBV28 to TRBJ2-7; 7 bases are shared with TRBD2. CDR3 length: 16 residues. Germline loops: CDR1 MDHEN, CDR2 SYDVKM. The ends lost 4 bases at V and 7 bases at J; junction bases unmatched: 16. CDR3 in DNA: TGTGCCAGCAGTTCATCATTGGGGGGGTCGTTTGGGGAGCAGTACTTC. Translating gives CASSSSLGGSFGEQYF.

V is TRBV30 and J is TRBJ2-1; unclear D gene. Germline V gene sequence: CDR1 GTSNPN, CDR2 SVGIG (reference sequence). The CDR3 has 15 residues. The V end was cut by 2 bases, the J end by 0 bases, with 11 bases between. This CDR3 reads CAWSPVTSSYNEQFF. The CDR3 bases are TGTGCCTGGAGTCCGGTAACCTCCTCCTACAATGAGCAGTTCTTC.

This clone occurred once. This rearrangement joins TRBV30 to TRBJ2-3; 7 bases match TRBD1. The CDR3 is made up of 14 amino acids. In germline, CDR1 is GTSNPN, CDR2 SVGIG (reference sequence). V gave up 2 bases and J gave up 0 bases; unmatched junction bases: 2. CDR3 protein: CAWSTTGSTDTQYF. As DNA, the CDR3 is TGTGCCTGGAGTACGACAGGGAGCACAGATACGCAGTATTTT.